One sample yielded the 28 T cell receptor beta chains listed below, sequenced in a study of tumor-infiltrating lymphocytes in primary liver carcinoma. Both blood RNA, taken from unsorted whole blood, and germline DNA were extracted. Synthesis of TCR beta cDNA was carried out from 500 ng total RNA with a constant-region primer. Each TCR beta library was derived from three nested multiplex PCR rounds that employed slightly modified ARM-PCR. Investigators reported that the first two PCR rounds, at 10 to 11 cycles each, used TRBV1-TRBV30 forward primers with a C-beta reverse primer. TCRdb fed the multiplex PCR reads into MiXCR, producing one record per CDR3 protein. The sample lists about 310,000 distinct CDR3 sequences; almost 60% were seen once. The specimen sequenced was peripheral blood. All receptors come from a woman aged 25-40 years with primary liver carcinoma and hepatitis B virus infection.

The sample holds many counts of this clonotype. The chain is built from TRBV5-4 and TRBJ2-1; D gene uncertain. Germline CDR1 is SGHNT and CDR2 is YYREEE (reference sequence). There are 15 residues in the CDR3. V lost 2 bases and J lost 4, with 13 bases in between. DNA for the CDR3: TGTGCCAGCAGCTTCTCCAGGCGCGATTACAATGAGCAGTTCTTC. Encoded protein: CASSFSRRDYNEQFF. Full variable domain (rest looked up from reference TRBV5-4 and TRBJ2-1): ETGVTQSPTHLIKTRGQQVTLRCSSQSGHNTVSWYQQALGQGPQFIFQYYREEENGRGNFPPRFSGLQFPNYSSELNVNALELDDSALYLCASSFSRRDYNEQFFGPGTRLTVL.

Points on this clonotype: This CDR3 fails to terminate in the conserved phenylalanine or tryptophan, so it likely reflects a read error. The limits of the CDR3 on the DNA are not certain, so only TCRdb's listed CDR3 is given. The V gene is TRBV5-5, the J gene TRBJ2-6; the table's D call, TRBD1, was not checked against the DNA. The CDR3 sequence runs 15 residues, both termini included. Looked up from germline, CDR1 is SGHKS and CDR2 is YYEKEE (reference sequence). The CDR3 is CASSSVGTGANVLII.

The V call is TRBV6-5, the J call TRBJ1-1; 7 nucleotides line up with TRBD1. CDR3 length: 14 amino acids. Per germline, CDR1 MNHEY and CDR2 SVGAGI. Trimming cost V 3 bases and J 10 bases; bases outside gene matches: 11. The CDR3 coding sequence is TGTGCCAGCAGTTATCTGACAGGGAGTAGTGTAGCTTTCTTT. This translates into CASSYLTGSSVAFF.

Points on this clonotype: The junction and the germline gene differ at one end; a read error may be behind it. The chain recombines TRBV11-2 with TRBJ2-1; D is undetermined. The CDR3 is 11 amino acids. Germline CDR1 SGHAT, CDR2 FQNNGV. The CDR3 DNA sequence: TGTGTCAGCAGCTTAACGGCTGAGCAGTTCTTC. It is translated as CVSSLTAEQFF.

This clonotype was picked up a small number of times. The CDR3 sequence is CASSYERREQYF. The CDR3 coding sequence is TGTGCCAGCAGTTATGAACGACGCGAGCAGTACTTC. This chain connects TRBV28 to TRBJ2-7; D gene unclear. The CDR3 has 12 amino acids. The V gene's germline CDR1 is MDHEN and CDR2 SYDVKM. V was shortened by 4 bases and J by 6 bases, with 10 bases between the two germline ends.

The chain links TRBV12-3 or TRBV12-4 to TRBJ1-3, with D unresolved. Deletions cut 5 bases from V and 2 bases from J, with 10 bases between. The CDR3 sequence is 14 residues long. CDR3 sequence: CASSPRDTGNTIYF. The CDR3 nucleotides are TGTGCCAGCAGTCCTCGGGATACTGGAAACACCATATATTTT.

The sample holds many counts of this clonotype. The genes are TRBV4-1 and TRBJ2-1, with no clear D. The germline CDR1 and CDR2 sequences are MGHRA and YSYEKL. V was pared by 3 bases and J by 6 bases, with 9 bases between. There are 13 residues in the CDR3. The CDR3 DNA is TGCGCCAGCAGCCACCCTAGAGGCAATGAGCAGTTCTTC. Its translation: CASSHPRGNEQFF.

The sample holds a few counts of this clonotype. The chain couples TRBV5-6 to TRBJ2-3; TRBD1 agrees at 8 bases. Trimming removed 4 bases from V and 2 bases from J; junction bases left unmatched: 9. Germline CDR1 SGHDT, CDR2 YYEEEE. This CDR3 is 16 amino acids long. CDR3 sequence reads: CASSGGTGSFTDTQYF. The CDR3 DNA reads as TGTGCCAGCAGCGGGGGGACAGGTTCTTTCACAGATACGCAGTATTTT.

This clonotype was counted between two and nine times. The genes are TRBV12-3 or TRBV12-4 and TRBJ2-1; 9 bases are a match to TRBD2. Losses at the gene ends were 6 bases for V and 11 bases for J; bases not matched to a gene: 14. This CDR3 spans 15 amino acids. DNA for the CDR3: TGTGCCAGCAGCCCCCCGGGGACTAGCACGTTCCAGCAGTTCTTC. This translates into CASSPPGTSTFQQFF.

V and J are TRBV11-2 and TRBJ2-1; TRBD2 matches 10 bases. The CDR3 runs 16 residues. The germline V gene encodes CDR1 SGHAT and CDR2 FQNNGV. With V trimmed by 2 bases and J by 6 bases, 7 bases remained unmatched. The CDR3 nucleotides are TGTGCCAGCAGCTTACTAGCGGGAGTAGGTAGCAATGAGCAGTTCTTC. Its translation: CASSLLAGVGSNEQFF.

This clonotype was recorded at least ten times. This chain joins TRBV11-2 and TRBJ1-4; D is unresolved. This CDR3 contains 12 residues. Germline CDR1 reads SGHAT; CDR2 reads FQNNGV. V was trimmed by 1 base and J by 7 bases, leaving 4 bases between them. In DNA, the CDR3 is TGTGCCAGCAGCTTAGTAGGTGAAAAACTGTTTTTT. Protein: CASSLVGEKLFF.

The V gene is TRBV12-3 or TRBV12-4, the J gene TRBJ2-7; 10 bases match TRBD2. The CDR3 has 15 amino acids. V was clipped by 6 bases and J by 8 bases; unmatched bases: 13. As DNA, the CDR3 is TGTGCCAGCAGAGCCTCCGGGACTAGCGCCGGAAAGCAGTACTTC. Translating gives CASRASGTSAGKQYF.

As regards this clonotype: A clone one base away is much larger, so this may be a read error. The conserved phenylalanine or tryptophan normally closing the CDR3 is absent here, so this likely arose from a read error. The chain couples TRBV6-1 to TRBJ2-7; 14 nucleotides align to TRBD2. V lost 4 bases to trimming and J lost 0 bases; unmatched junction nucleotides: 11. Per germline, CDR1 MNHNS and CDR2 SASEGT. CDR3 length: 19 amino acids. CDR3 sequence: CASSGKQRLAGGSSYEQYL. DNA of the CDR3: TGTGCCAGCAGTGGCAAACAGAGACTAGCGGGAGGGAGCTCCTACGAGCAGTACTTG.

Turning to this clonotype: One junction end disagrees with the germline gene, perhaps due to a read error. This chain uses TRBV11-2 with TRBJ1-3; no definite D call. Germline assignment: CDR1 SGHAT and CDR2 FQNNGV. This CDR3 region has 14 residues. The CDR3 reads CAGSYGPASDTIYF. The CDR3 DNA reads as TGTGCCGGCAGTTACGGCCCTGCGTCAGACACCATATATTTT.

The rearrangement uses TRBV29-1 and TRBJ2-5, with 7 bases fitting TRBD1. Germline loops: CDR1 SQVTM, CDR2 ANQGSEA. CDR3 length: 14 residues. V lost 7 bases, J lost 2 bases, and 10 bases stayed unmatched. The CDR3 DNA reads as TGCAGCGCCGAGCCTGGGACAGTGCAAGAGACCCAGTACTTC. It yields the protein CSAEPGTVQETQYF.

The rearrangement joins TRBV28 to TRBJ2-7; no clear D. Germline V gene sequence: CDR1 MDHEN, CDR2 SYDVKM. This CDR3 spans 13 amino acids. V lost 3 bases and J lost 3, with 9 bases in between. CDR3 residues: CASSFRPYYEQYF. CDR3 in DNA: TGTGCCAGCAGTTTTCGGCCTTACTACGAGCAGTACTTC.

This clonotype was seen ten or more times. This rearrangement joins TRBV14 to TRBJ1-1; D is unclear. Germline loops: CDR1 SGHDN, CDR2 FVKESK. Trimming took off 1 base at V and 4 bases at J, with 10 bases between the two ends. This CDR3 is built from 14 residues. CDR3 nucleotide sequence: TGTGCCAGCAGCCAAGCGGGGATGAGCACTGAAGCTTTCTTT. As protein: CASSQAGMSTEAFF.

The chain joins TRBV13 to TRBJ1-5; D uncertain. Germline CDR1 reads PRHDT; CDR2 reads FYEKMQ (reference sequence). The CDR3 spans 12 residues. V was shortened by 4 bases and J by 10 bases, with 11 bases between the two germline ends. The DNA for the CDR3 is TGTGCCAGCAGCTACGGCCCCGGTCCCCAGCATTTT. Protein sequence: CASSYGPGPQHF.

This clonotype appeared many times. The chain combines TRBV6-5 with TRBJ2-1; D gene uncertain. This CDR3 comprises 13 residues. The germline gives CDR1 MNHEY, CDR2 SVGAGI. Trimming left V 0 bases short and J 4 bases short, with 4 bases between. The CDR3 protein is CASSYSTYNEQFF. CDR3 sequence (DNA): TGTGCCAGCAGTTACTCGACATACAATGAGCAGTTCTTC.

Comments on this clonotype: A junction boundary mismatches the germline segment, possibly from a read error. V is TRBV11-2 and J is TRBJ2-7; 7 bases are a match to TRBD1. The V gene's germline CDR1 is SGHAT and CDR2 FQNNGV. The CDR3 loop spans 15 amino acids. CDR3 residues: CASRPRQGSIHEQYF. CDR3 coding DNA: TGTGCTAGCAGGCCTCGACAGGGTAGTATCCACGAGCAGTACTTC. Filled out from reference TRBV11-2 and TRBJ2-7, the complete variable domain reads EAGVAQSPRYKIIEKRQSVAFWCNPISGHATLYWYQQILGQGPKLLIQFQNNGVVDDSQLPKDRFSAERLKGVDSTLKIQPAKLEDSAVYLCASRPRQGSIHEQYFGPGTRLTVT.

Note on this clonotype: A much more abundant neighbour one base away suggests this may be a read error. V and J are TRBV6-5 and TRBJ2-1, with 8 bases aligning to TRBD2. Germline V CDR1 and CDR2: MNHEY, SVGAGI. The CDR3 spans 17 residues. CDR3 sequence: CSSSSNPGREAADEQFF. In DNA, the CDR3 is TGTTCCAGCAGTTCCAACCCGGGGCGGGAGGCCGCGGATGAGCAGTTCTTC.

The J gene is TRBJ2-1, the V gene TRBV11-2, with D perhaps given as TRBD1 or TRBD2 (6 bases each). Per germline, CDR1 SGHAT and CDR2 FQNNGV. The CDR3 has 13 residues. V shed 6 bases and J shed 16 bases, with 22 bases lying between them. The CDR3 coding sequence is TGTGCCAGCAGTCCATCGGGACTGACGGGGGCATTCTTC. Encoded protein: CASSPSGLTGAFF.

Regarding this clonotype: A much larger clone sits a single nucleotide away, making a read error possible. The CDR3 sequence is CASGYSGAHGYTF. The DNA for the CDR3 is TGTGCCAGCGGTTACTCAGGAGCCCATGGCTACACCTTC. The chain has TRBV6-5 and TRBJ1-2; D ambiguous. The CDR3 has 13 amino acids. Germline V CDR1 and CDR2: MNHEY, SVGAGI.

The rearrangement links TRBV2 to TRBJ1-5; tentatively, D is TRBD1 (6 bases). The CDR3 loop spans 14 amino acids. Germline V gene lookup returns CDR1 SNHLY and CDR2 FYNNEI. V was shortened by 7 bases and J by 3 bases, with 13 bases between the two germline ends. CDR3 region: CASNKRGANQPQHF. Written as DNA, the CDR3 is TGTGCCAGCAACAAGAGGGGGGCCAATCAGCCCCAGCATTTT.

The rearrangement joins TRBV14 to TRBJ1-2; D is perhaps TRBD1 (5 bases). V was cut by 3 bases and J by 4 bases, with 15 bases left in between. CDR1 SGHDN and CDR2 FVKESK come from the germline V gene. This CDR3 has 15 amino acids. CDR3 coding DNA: TGTGCCAGCAGCCAGGGACCTAACACGGGCTATGGCTACACCTTC. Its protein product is CASSQGPNTGYGYTF.

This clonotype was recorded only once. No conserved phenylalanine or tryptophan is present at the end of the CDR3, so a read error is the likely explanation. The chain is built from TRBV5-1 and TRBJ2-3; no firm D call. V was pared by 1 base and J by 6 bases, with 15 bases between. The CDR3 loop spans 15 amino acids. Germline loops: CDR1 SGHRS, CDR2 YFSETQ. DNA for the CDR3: TGCGCCAGCAGCTTGTTTCGTTCACCCGCGGATACGCAGTATTAT. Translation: CASSLFRSPADTQYY.

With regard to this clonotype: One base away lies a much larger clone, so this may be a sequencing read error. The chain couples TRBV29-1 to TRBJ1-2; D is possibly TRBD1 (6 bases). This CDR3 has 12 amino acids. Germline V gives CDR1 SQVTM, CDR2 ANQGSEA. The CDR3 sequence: CRVERDTYGYTF. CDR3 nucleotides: TGCAGAGTTGAACGGGACACCTATGGCTACACCTTC.

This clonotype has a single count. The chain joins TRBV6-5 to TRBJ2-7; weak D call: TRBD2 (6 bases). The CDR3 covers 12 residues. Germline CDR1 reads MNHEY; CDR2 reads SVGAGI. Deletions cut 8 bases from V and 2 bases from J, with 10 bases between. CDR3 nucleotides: TGTGCCAGCGTGGGGGGAACCTACGAGCAGTACTTC. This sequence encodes CASVGGTYEQYF.